The T cell receptor beta chain under discussion was sequenced for a study of sequential checkpoint blockade in melanoma. The overall study: After both sequences, patients received maintenance nivolumab.

The germline V gene encodes CDR1 SGHTA and CDR2 FQGTGA. The CDR3 has 18 amino acids. V was clipped by 5 bases and J by 5 bases, with 22 bases between them. Documented treatment: randomized to nivolumab then ipilimumab (arm A) or the reverse (arm B). Sorted cells were live CD3+CD8+, lacking CD19 and CD56, from PBMCs. Profiled with immunoSEQ multiplex PCR; TCRdb holds only in-frame clones, not every one. Of some 5,100 clones in the sample, 78% were seen once. V gene TRBV7-3 combines with J gene TRBJ2-6, with D unresolved. Source: CD8+ T cells sorted from blood (inferred from file names), taken from a patient given nivolumab and ipilimumab in sequence. The source is a human donor with melanoma. The DNA for the CDR3 is TGTGCCAGCAGCGGTCAAGTACGCTTACAAAGTCGGGCCAACGTCCTGACTTTC. This encodes CASSGQVRLQSRANVLTF.